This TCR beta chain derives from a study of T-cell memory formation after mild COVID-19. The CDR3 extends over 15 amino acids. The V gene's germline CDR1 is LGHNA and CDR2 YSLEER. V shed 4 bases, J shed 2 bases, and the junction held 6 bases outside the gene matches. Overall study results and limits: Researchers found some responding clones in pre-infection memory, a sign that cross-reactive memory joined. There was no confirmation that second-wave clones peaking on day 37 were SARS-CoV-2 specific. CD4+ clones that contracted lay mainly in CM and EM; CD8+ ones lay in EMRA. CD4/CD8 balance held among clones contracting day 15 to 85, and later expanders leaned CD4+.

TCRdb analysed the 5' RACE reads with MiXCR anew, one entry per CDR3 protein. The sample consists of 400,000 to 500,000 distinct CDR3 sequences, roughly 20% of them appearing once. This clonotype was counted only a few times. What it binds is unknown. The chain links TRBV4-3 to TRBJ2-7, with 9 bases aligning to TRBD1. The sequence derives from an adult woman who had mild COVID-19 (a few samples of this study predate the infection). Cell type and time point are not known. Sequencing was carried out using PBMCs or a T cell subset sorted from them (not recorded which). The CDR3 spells CASSLGTGKAYEQYF. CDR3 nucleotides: TGCGCCAGCAGCCTCGGGACAGGGAAGGCCTACGAGCAGTACTTC.